The present entry profiles one TCR beta chain with its context. TCRdb reprocessed the RACE reads with MiXCR, giving one entry per CDR3 protein. The sample has approximately 90,000 distinct CDR3 sequences, around 10% seen once. This sample's time point: patch test 2, 6 weeks after DPC sensitization. Noted treatment: therapeutic diphenylcyclopropenone sensitization with weekly scalp DPC. The source of the sample is a study of human T cells and chemical hapten exposure. The CDR3 runs to 16 residues. The V gene's germline CDR1 is GTSNPN and CDR2 SVGIG (reference sequence). V lost 0 bases to trimming and J lost 0 bases, with 9 bases between them.

The starting material was whole blood, obtained in connection with sensitization to the hapten diphenylcyclopropenone (DPC). This sequence joins TRBV30 and TRBJ1-6; D unresolved. The sequence was collected from a middle-aged man with alopecia areata. Some clones in this sample may be carry-over from other donors' samples. The CDR3 sequence is CAWSVTGSSYNSPLHF. Here the CDR3 DNA reads TGTGCCTGGAGTGTAACGGGGAGCTCCTATAATTCACCCCTCCACTTT.